The 10 T cell receptor beta chains given below trace back to one sample, sequenced in a study of control samples from healthy donors and cancer patients. The data were produced by immunoSEQ multiplex PCR, yet TCRdb's version contains in-frame clones alone and is incomplete. Of around 200,000 clones in the sample, about 93% were seen once. Input material: blood. All receptors derive from a man aged 18 to 30 in good health.

Here the CDR3 DNA reads TGTGCCAGCCAAACTTTTGGAACTAATGAAAAACTGTTTTTT. Translation: CASQTFGTNEKLFF. V is TRBV19 and J is TRBJ1-4, with D unresolved. The CDR3 contains 14 residues. Looked up from germline, CDR1 is LNHDA and CDR2 is SQIVND (reference sequence). Trimming pared 9 bases from V and 1 base from J, leaving 12 bases between.

The V and J genes are TRBV12-3 or TRBV12-4 and TRBJ2-2; no definite D call. CDR3 size: 12 residues. Trimming cost V 5 bases and J 7 bases, with 8 bases left between them. The CDR3, as DNA: TGTGCCAGCAGTCCTAAACTCGGGGAGCTGTTTTTT. It specifies CASSPKLGELFF.

The chain has TRBV2 and TRBJ2-5, with TRBD2 matching over 7 bases. CDR1 is SNHLY and CDR2 is FYNNEI in the germline V gene. With V trimmed by 7 bases and J by 4 bases, 9 bases remained unmatched. The length of the CDR3 is 14 residues. Here the CDR3 reads CASTPRLAGETQYF. CDR3 nucleotide sequence: TGTGCCAGCACGCCCCGACTAGCTGGAGAGACCCAGTACTTC.

This chain links TRBV2 with TRBJ1-5, with D uncertain. Germline values: CDR1 SNHLY, CDR2 FYNNEI. V was trimmed by 6 bases and J by 3 bases, leaving 6 bases between them. The CDR3 is 12 residues long. The CDR3 DNA follows: TGTGCCAGCAGGGGCGACAATCAGCCCCAGCATTTT. Translating gives CASRGDNQPQHF.

The CDR3 region has the DNA TGCGCCAGCAGCAGCGGACAGGGTCTAGGAGGCTACACCTTC. It is translated as CASSSGQGLGGYTF. The chain combines TRBV5-1 with TRBJ1-2; 8 bases agree with TRBD1. Germline V lookup: CDR1 SGHRS, CDR2 YFSETQ. V shed 4 bases, J shed 8 bases, and the junction held 10 bases outside the gene matches. This CDR3 has 14 residues.

The chain uses TRBV19 and TRBJ1-6; D not certain. The V end lost 10 bases, the J end lost 3 bases, and 13 bases lay between the germline ends. CDR1 and CDR2 (germline): LNHDA, SQIVND (reference sequence). The CDR3 runs to 14 residues. The CDR3: CATRTENYNSPLHF. Here the CDR3 DNA reads TGTGCCACCAGGACGGAGAACTATAATTCACCCCTCCACTTT. Filled out from reference TRBV19 and TRBJ1-6, the complete variable domain reads DGGITQSPKYLFRKEGQNVTLSCEQNLNHDAMYWYRQDPGQGLRLIYYSQIVNDFQKGDIAEGYSVSREKKESFPLTVTSAQKNPTAFYLCATRTENYNSPLHFGNGTRLTVT.

This clone showed up just once. This chain joins TRBV30 and TRBJ2-1; possible D gene TRBD1, 5 bases. The V and J ends lost 0 bases and 6 bases respectively, with 9 bases between them. Germline CDR1 GTSNPN, CDR2 SVGIG (reference sequence). The CDR3 sequence is 13 residues long. CDR3 amino acids: CAWSVTVGNEQFF. CDR3 in DNA: TGTGCCTGGAGTGTGACAGTGGGCAATGAGCAGTTCTTC. Combining the CDR3 with reference TRBV30 and TRBJ2-1 gives the whole variable domain SQTIHQWPATLVQPVGSPLSLECTVEGTSNPNLYWYRQAAGRGLQLLFYSVGIGQISSEVPQNLSASRPQDRQFILSSKKLLLSDSGFYLCAWSVTVGNEQFFGPGTRLTVL.

V usage is TRBV9 and J usage is TRBJ1-6; D not certain. This CDR3 is built from 14 residues. Germline values: CDR1 SGDLS, CDR2 YYNGEE. The V end lost 2 bases, the J end lost 8 bases, and 11 bases lay between the germline ends. CDR3: CASSVMPDDSPLHF. DNA of the CDR3: TGTGCCAGCAGCGTGATGCCGGACGATTCACCCCTCCACTTT.

The genes are TRBV5-6 and TRBJ1-3, with 8 bases that match TRBD1. The CDR3 runs 16 residues. In germline, CDR1 is SGHDT, CDR2 YYEEEE. The junction had 8 bases not matched to a gene; V was cut back by 4 bases and J by 2 bases. The CDR3 reads CASSLWTGTAGNTIYF. CDR3 in DNA: TGTGCCAGCAGCCTGTGGACAGGGACCGCTGGAAACACCATATATTTT.

V usage is TRBV9 and J usage is TRBJ2-1, with D tentatively TRBD2 (5 bases). The CDR3 loop spans 17 amino acids. The V gene's germline CDR1 is SGDLS and CDR2 YYNGEE. V dropped 0 bases and J dropped 15 bases, with 28 bases sitting between them. The CDR3 region is CASSVDPGSSSTRGLFF. For the CDR3, the DNA is TGTGCCAGCAGCGTAGACCCGGGGAGCAGTTCGACCCGAGGGCTGTTCTTC.